One and the same sample provided the 20 T cell receptor beta chains below, sequenced in a study of molecular identifiers for immune sequencing clone quantification. TCRdb used MiXCR to reprocess the PCR reads, holding one entry per CDR3 protein. The table records hundreds of thousands of distinct CDR3 sequences, approximately 24% of them present only once. What was sequenced was naive CD8+ T cells from blood, with Jurkat cell RNA spiked in. Documented subset: FACS-sorted CD8+CD4-CCR7+CD45RA+ naive T cells. These receptors came from a human donor in good health. Some libraries in this study had Jurkat cell RNA spiked in.

Only a few counts were recorded for this clonotype. The J gene is TRBJ1-2, the V gene TRBV7-6, with 7 bases fitting TRBD1. The CDR3 is made up of 12 amino acids. The V gene's germline CDR1 is SGHVS and CDR2 FNYEAQ. V lost 5 bases to trimming and J lost 6 bases; unmatched junction nucleotides: 3. The CDR3 protein is CASSGTGDGYTF. The CDR3 DNA sequence: TGTGCCAGCAGCGGCACAGGGGATGGCTACACCTTC.

The J gene is TRBJ1-6, the V gene TRBV10-3; 7 bases line up with TRBD1. Per the germline V gene, CDR1 is ENHRY and CDR2 is SYGVKD. The CDR3 covers 15 residues. CDR3 amino acids: CALRFTGTDNSPLHF. The CDR3, as DNA: TGTGCGCTCAGATTCACCGGGACAGATAATTCACCCCTCCACTTT.

The chain combines TRBV30 with TRBJ2-1; no definite D call. The CDR3 is 14 residues long. Germline-derived CDR1 and CDR2 are GTSNPN and SVGIG (reference sequence). Trimming stripped 0 bases from V and 11 bases from J, with 17 bases between. The CDR3 bases are TGTGCCTGGAGTGTAGATCACGGGTACAAACAGCAGTTCTTC. It codes for CAWSVDHGYKQQFF.

The chain carries TRBV13 and TRBJ2-5, with 10 positions matching TRBD2. The CDR3 is 15 residues long. The trim removed 0 bases at V and 9 bases at J, leaving 7 bases unmatched. The germline V gene has CDR1 PRHDT and CDR2 FYEKMQ (reference sequence). CDR3 sequence (DNA): TGTGCCAGCAGCTTAGGGACTAGCGGGCCAGCGCCCCAGTACTTC. This gives the protein CASSLGTSGPAPQYF.

This clonotype was counted a few times. With a much larger clone just one base away, this may be a read error. V is TRBV7-9 and J is TRBJ2-5; D is possibly TRBD1 (5 bases). The germline V gene has CDR1 SEHNR and CDR2 FQNEAQ (reference sequence). This CDR3 comprises 13 residues. This CDR3 reads CASRGPFVEPQYF. CDR3 nucleotides: TGTGCCAGCAGGGGGCCGTTTGTAGAGCCCCAGTACTTC.

This clonotype showed up just a few times. The V call is TRBV30, the J call TRBJ2-2, with D perhaps matching TRBD1 (6 bases). The CDR3 totals 15 residues. Germline assignment: CDR1 GTSNPN and CDR2 SVGIG (reference sequence). V was pared by 1 base and J by 2 bases, with 11 bases between. This CDR3 reads CAWSAGTYNTGELFF. The CDR3 DNA sequence: TGTGCCTGGAGTGCCGGGACATATAACACCGGGGAGCTGTTTTTT.

This clonotype came up many times. V gene TRBV6-6 combines with J gene TRBJ2-7; TRBD2 is a possible D gene (6 bases). The CDR3 sequence is 16 residues long. Between the trimmed V and J ends, which lost 5 bases and 2 bases, there was a span of 19 bases. Germline lookup yields CDR1 MNHNY and CDR2 SVGAGI (reference sequence). The CDR3 sequence: CASSGGPRGFAYEQYF. The DNA of the CDR3 is TGTGCCAGCAGTGGAGGGCCACGGGGGTTCGCCTACGAGCAGTACTTC.

This clonotype came up a few times. The rearrangement links TRBV5-6 to TRBJ2-2; TRBD1 is a possible D gene (6 bases). The germline gives CDR1 SGHDT, CDR2 YYEEEE. The V end was cut by 1 base, the J end by 4 bases, with 14 bases between. The CDR3 contains 16 residues. In DNA form, the CDR3 reads TGTGCCAGCAGCTTGAGTGGGGGCTGGTTCACCGGGGAGCTGTTTTTT. It specifies CASSLSGGWFTGELFF.

This clonotype was seen more than once but under ten times. The rearrangement joins TRBV3-1 to TRBJ1-1; possible D gene TRBD1, 5 bases. The CDR3 is 15 residues long. V dropped 4 bases and J dropped 6 bases, with 18 bases sitting between them. Germline V lookup: CDR1 LGHDT, CDR2 YNNKEL (reference sequence). The CDR3 region is CASSLLSHGGAEAFF. CDR3 DNA sequence: TGTGCCAGCAGCCTTCTCTCCCATGGGGGTGCTGAAGCTTTCTTT.

This clonotype came up many times. The V and J genes are TRBV25-1 and TRBJ2-3; 8 nucleotides align to TRBD2. Looked up from germline, CDR1 is MGHDK and CDR2 is SYGVNS. Trimming at V came to 6 bases and at J to 4 bases, leaving 6 bases not matched to a gene. The CDR3 has 14 residues. CDR3 DNA: TGTGCCAGCAGCGGACTAGCAGTGTCAGATACGCAGTATTTT. Encoded protein: CASSGLAVSDTQYF. Full variable domain (rest looked up from reference TRBV25-1 and TRBJ2-3): EADIYQTPRYLVIGTGKKITLECSQTMGHDKMYWYQQDPGMELHLIHYSYGVNSTEKGDLSSESTVSRIRTEHFPLTLESARPSHTSQYLCASSGLAVSDTQYFGPGTRLTVL.

This clonotype was observed at least ten times. The genes are TRBV7-9 and TRBJ2-5; either TRBD1 or TRBD2 may supply D (5 bases each). Germline V gene sequence: CDR1 SEHNR, CDR2 FQNEAQ (reference sequence). The CDR3 has 13 residues. Between the trimmed V and J ends, which lost 8 bases and 1 base, there was a span of 11 bases. CDR3 DNA sequence: TGTGCCAGCGGGTCGGGGCTCCAAGAGACCCAGTACTTC. Translating it yields CASGSGLQETQYF. Full variable domain (rest looked up from reference TRBV7-9 and TRBJ2-5): DTGVSQNPRHKITKRGQNVTFRCDPISEHNRLYWYRQTLGQGPEFLTYFQNEAQLEKSRLLSDRFSAERPKGSFSTLEIQRTEQGDSAMYLCASGSGLQETQYFGPGTRLLVL.

This clonotype was seen a handful of times. The rearrangement links TRBV4-1 to TRBJ1-2, with 12 nucleotides matching TRBD1. CDR1 and CDR2 (germline): MGHRA, YSYEKL. J gave up 8 bases and V 4 bases, and 11 bases lay outside the gene matches. The CDR3 is 16 amino acids. The CDR3 DNA follows: TGCGCCAGCAGCCCAACCTCGGGACAGGGGGCGGGCGGCTACACCTTC. Amino acids: CASSPTSGQGAGGYTF.

V and J are TRBV4-1 and TRBJ2-1; D remains ambiguous. Germline V gene sequence: CDR1 MGHRA, CDR2 YSYEKL. Trimming shortened V by 5 bases and J by 4 bases, and 18 bases separated the two germline ends. There are 16 residues in the CDR3. The DNA for the CDR3 is TGCGCCAGCAGCTCCCCGGACCGCTATGAGTACAATGAGCAGTTCTTC. Its protein product is CASSSPDRYEYNEQFF.

This chain links TRBV20-1 with TRBJ1-6; no clear D. V was cut by 0 bases and J by 0 bases, with 9 bases left in between. The germline CDR1 and CDR2 sequences are DFQATT and SNEGSKA (reference sequence). CDR3 length: 16 amino acids. The CDR3 sequence: CSAREIHSSYNSPLHF. In DNA, the CDR3 is TGCAGTGCTAGAGAGATCCATAGCTCCTATAATTCACCCCTCCACTTT.

Of note for this clonotype: This may be a read error, as it is one base from a much larger clone. The chain is built from TRBV29-1 and TRBJ2-2; TRBD1 might be the D (5 bases). The germline V and J ends were trimmed by 7 bases and 3 bases, with 21 bases remaining between them. This CDR3 has 16 amino acids. Germline lookup yields CDR1 SQVTM and CDR2 ANQGSEA. The DNA for the CDR3 is TGCAGCGCCTACCTCCAGCTCGACAGTCACACCGGGGAGCTGTTTTTT. Encoded protein: CSAYLQLDSHTGELFF.

The V and J genes are TRBV19 and TRBJ2-1, with D possibly being TRBD1 (5 bases). Deletions cut 6 bases from V and 9 bases from J, with 15 bases between. Germline-derived CDR1 and CDR2 are LNHDA and SQIVND (reference sequence). This CDR3 has 13 amino acids. The CDR3 sequence: CASSLGPGREQFF. Here the CDR3 DNA reads TGTGCCAGTAGCCTGGGGCCCGGCCGTGAGCAGTTCTTC.

The table lists this clonotype with many counts. This chain links TRBV4-1 with TRBJ1-1; D remains unclear. V shed 0 bases and J shed 2 bases, with 7 bases lying between them. This CDR3 contains 14 residues. Germline V gene data show CDR1 as MGHRA and CDR2 as YSYEKL. CDR3 residues: CASSQDDGNTEAFF. DNA for the CDR3: TGCGCCAGCAGCCAAGACGACGGCAACACTGAAGCTTTCTTT.

This clonotype was seen just once. The rearrangement joins TRBV29-1 to TRBJ2-3; 9 bases match TRBD1. Germline V gene data show CDR1 as SQVTM and CDR2 as ANQGSEA. The junction had 11 bases not matched to a gene; V was cut back by 0 bases and J by 7 bases. This CDR3 region has 16 residues. Written as DNA, the CDR3 is TGCAGCGTTGAAGATCGGGGACAGGGTCCCACGTATACGCAGTATTTT. Its translation: CSVEDRGQGPTYTQYF.

This clonotype was picked up a small number of times. The chain has TRBV4-3 and TRBJ2-2, with D perhaps matching TRBD2 (5 bases). Deletions cut 0 bases from V and 4 bases from J, with 15 bases between. The CDR3 contains 17 residues. Per germline, CDR1 LGHNA and CDR2 YSLEER. The CDR3 DNA reads TGCGCCAGCAGCCAAGAAGTCAGCGGTGCGATCACCGGGGAGCTGTTTTTT. Residues: CASSQEVSGAITGELFF.

This clonotype was observed at least ten times. J is TRBJ2-3 and V is TRBV5-1, with D maybe TRBD2 (5 bases). This CDR3 spans 14 amino acids. Germline values: CDR1 SGHRS, CDR2 YFSETQ. V gave up 4 bases and J gave up 2 bases, with 11 bases separating them. For the CDR3, the DNA is TGCGCCAGCAGCCCCGGGGTAAACACAGATACGCAGTATTTT. Protein product: CASSPGVNTDTQYF.